This T cell receptor beta chain came from a study of blood T cells in healthy people across ages. J lost 3 bases, V lost 3 bases, and 5 bases had no gene match. This CDR3 is 15 amino acids long. From germline, CDR1 is SGHNT and CDR2 YENEEA. There are a few counts of this clonotype. Combining a sample-barcoded 5' primer with a J-beta primer mix, a second PCR ran for roughly 7 to 11 cycles. MiXCR, applied by TCRdb to the 5' RACE reads, yields one record per CDR3 protein. In the table there are around 990,000 distinct CDR3 sequences, about 23% of which are singletons. These data also formed part of another study, on T cells of mothers and their children.

The chain links TRBV11-3 to TRBJ2-7; TRBD2 aligns across 10 bases. Sequencing was carried out using blood. The source is a girl under 10 years old in good health. CDR3 residues: CASSFRAGGFYEQYF. CDR3 DNA: TGTGCCAGCAGCTTCCGAGCGGGGGGGTTCTACGAGCAGTACTTC.